The 28 T cell receptor beta chains below all came from one sample that was sequenced in a study of CD8 T cells in Susac syndrome. RNA amounts of about 0.5 to 1 ug underwent reverse transcription with random hexamers. TCRdb re-derived calls from the immunoSEQ multiplex PCR reads in MiXCR, one entry per CDR3 protein. Of some 200,000 distinct CDR3 sequences in the sample, 95% are singletons; the top ten hold about 0.15%. The sequencing input was CD8+ T cells from PBMCs. All receptors derive from a human donor with Susac syndrome.

This clonotype is a singleton in its sample. In DNA form, the CDR3 reads TGTGCCAGTACCTGGTCAGGGGTGTACAATGAGCAGTTCTTC. It translates to CASTWSGVYNEQFF. The rearrangement uses TRBV27 and TRBJ2-1; possibly TRBD1 for D (6 bases). Germline CDR1 MNHEY, CDR2 SMNVEV (reference sequence). The CDR3 is made up of 14 amino acids. Trimming cost V 9 bases and J 4 bases, with 16 bases left between them.

V is TRBV27 and J is TRBJ1-2; TRBD1 matches 7 bases. In germline, CDR1 is MNHEY, CDR2 SMNVEV (reference sequence). V was pared by 5 bases and J by 2 bases, with 8 bases of the junction left unmatched. This CDR3 comprises 15 residues. The CDR3 coding sequence is TGTGCCAGCAGTGAGTCAGGGGGTTACAACTATGGCTACACCTTC. It yields the protein CASSESGGYNYGYTF.

This chain's CDR3 is CASSFGGADNEQFF. The CDR3 DNA follows: TGTGCCAGCAGCTTCGGGGGGGCTGACAATGAGCAGTTCTTC. This chain uses TRBV5-6 with TRBJ2-1; 8 bases map to TRBD2. The CDR3 consists of 14 residues. Germline CDR1 reads SGHDT; CDR2 reads YYEEEE. Trimming cost V 2 bases and J 5 bases; bases outside gene matches: 3.

The V call is TRBV4-1, the J call TRBJ1-4; 8 bases line up with TRBD1. The CDR3 covers 15 residues. The germline V gene has CDR1 MGHRA and CDR2 YSYEKL. J gave up 4 bases and V 0 bases, and 1 base lay outside the gene matches. The CDR3 sequence is CASSQETGVNEKLFF. The CDR3 region has the DNA TGCGCCAGCAGCCAAGAGACAGGGGTTAATGAAAAACTGTTTTTT.

The gene calls are TRBV20-1 and TRBJ1-5; 7 bases are shared with TRBD1. J gave up 8 bases and V 4 bases, and 14 bases lay outside the gene matches. The CDR3 runs 15 residues. Germline-derived CDR1 and CDR2 are DFQATT and SNEGSKA (reference sequence). The CDR3, as DNA: TGCAGTGCTAATAGCCCGACAGGAGACAGGGAGCCCCAGCATTTT. It specifies CSANSPTGDREPQHF.

The chain employs TRBV4-1 and TRBJ2-1; weak D call: TRBD2 (6 bases). The CDR3 is made up of 16 amino acids. Germline V gene sequence: CDR1 MGHRA, CDR2 YSYEKL. V lost 5 bases, J lost 6 bases, and 20 bases lay in between. The CDR3 sequence: CASSLETGSGLNEQFF. The CDR3 DNA reads as TGCGCCAGCAGCTTAGAAACCGGGAGCGGACTCAATGAGCAGTTCTTC.

V is TRBV9 and J is TRBJ2-1; tentative D call: TRBD2 (7 bases). The V end lost 0 bases, the J end lost 7 bases, and 14 bases lay between the germline ends. The CDR3 runs to 15 residues. CDR1 is SGDLS, CDR2 YYNGEE, per germline. CDR3 sequence (DNA): TGTGCCAGCAGCGTAGTGGGGGGGGCGGGGAATGAGCAGTTCTTC. As protein: CASSVVGGAGNEQFF.

The rearrangement joins TRBV29-1 to TRBJ1-1, with D tentatively TRBD1 (5 bases). Germline V gene lookup returns CDR1 SQVTM and CDR2 ANQGSEA. This CDR3 is built from 17 residues. Trimming pared 1 base from V and 5 bases from J, leaving 23 bases between. CDR3 in DNA: TGCAGCGTTGAAGCCATTACCAGGAGGGGCGCGAGGACTGAAGCTTTCTTT. Translating gives CSVEAITRRGARTEAFF. Filled out from reference TRBV29-1 and TRBJ1-1, the complete variable domain reads SAVISQKPSRDICQRGTSLTIQCQVDSQVTMMFWYRQQPGQSLTLIATANQGSEATYESGFVIDKFPISRPNLTFSTLTVSNMSPEDSSIYLCSVEAITRRGARTEAFFGQGTRLTVV.

The chain uses TRBV9 and TRBJ2-1; TRBD2 matches at 10 bases. CDR1 is SGDLS and CDR2 is YYNGEE in the germline V gene. CDR3 length equals 17 residues. J lost 7 bases, V lost 4 bases, and 14 bases had no gene match. The CDR3 DNA reads TGTGCCAGCAGCCTGGGGACTAGCGAGATCCCTGGGAATGAGCAGTTCTTC. This translates into CASSLGTSEIPGNEQFF. The full variable domain, its missing parts supplied by reference TRBV9 and TRBJ2-1, is DSGVTQTPKHLITATGQRVTLRCSPRSGDLSVYWYQQSLDQGLQFLIQYYNGEERAKGNILERFSAQQFPDLHSELNLSSLELGDSALYFCASSLGTSEIPGNEQFFGPGTRLTVL.

The genes are TRBV28 and TRBJ2-7, with 11 bases aligning to TRBD2. This CDR3 has 16 residues. Germline lookup yields CDR1 MDHEN and CDR2 SYDVKM. V was clipped by 3 bases and J by 0 bases; unmatched bases: 4. The chain's CDR3 is CASSFRLAGFSYEQYF. The DNA of the CDR3 is TGTGCCAGCAGTTTCCGACTAGCGGGATTCTCCTACGAGCAGTACTTC. The variable domain in full, completed from reference TRBV28 and TRBJ2-7, reads DVKVTQSSRYLVKRTGEKVFLECVQDMDHENMFWYRQDPGLGLRLIYFSYDVKMKEKGDIPEGYSVSREKKERFSLILESASTNQTSMYLCASSFRLAGFSYEQYFGPGTRLTVT.

This clonotype showed up just once. The chain carries TRBV30 and TRBJ2-7, with D hard to call. Germline-derived CDR1 and CDR2 are GTSNPN and SVGIG (reference sequence). CDR3 length: 13 amino acids. With 0 bases removed from V and 4 bases from J, the gap between germline ends came to 10 bases. This chain's CDR3 is CAWSVNILYEQYF. The DNA for the CDR3 is TGTGCCTGGAGTGTCAACATCCTATACGAGCAGTACTTC.

The chain couples TRBV27 to TRBJ2-1; D is unresolved. V was trimmed by 6 bases and J by 3 bases, leaving 6 bases between them. This CDR3 is 12 amino acids long. CDR1 and CDR2 from the germline V gene are MNHEY and SMNVEV (reference sequence). The CDR3 DNA reads TGTGCCAGCAGCCAGAACTACAATGAGCAGTTCTTC. Its translation is CASSQNYNEQFF.

This chain joins TRBV6-1 and TRBJ1-1; weak D call: TRBD1 (6 bases). Trimming pared 4 bases from V and 3 bases from J, leaving 15 bases between. The CDR3 runs 15 residues. Germline assignment: CDR1 MNHNS and CDR2 SASEGT. DNA of the CDR3: TGTGCCAGCAGTGGTTTAACAGGGAGGCACACTGAAGCTTTCTTT. It encodes CASSGLTGRHTEAFF.

The rearrangement joins TRBV13 to TRBJ2-1; D is ambiguous. Trimming shortened V by 3 bases and J by 8 bases, and 17 bases separated the two germline ends. Germline assignment: CDR1 PRHDT and CDR2 FYEKMQ (reference sequence). The CDR3 is 15 amino acids. The CDR3 loop is CASSLGSIARDEQFF. CDR3 in DNA: TGTGCCAGCAGCTTGGGTTCGATAGCAAGGGATGAGCAGTTCTTC.

The CDR3 here is CASRGGLAKETQYF. The CDR3 coding sequence is TGTGCCAGCAGAGGCGGACTAGCCAAAGAGACCCAGTACTTC. This chain links TRBV6-2 or TRBV6-3 with TRBJ2-5, with TRBD2 identical over 8 bases. Germline V CDR1 and CDR2: MNHEY, SVGEGT. The CDR3 contains 14 residues. V was pared by 6 bases and J by 3 bases, with 6 bases of the junction left unmatched.

This clonotype was detected once. The V and J genes are TRBV28 and TRBJ2-7; no firm D call. Germline CDR1 reads MDHEN; CDR2 reads SYDVKM. V was cut by 4 bases and J by 2 bases, with 9 bases left in between. This CDR3 is 13 amino acids long. The CDR3 is CASSSRAAYEQYF. In nucleotides, the CDR3 is TGTGCCAGCAGTTCCCGGGCCGCCTACGAGCAGTACTTC.

The V gene is TRBV28, the J gene TRBJ2-4; D ambiguous. There are 17 residues in the CDR3. The V and J ends lost 3 bases and 0 bases respectively, with 15 bases between them. Germline V gives CDR1 MDHEN, CDR2 SYDVKM. This CDR3 reads CASSFDQDALAKNIQYF. For the CDR3, the DNA is TGTGCCAGCAGTTTCGATCAGGACGCCCTAGCCAAAAACATTCAGTACTTC.

The V call is TRBV20-1, the J call TRBJ2-7, with a weak D call TRBD1 (5 bases). Germline loops: CDR1 DFQATT, CDR2 SNEGSKA (reference sequence). This CDR3 contains 14 residues. V lost 0 bases and J lost 0, with 9 bases in between. CDR3 in amino acids: CSARDLDTSYEQYF. Written as DNA, the CDR3 is TGCAGTGCTAGAGATCTGGACACCTCCTACGAGCAGTACTTC.

The chain employs TRBV20-1 and TRBJ2-3, with TRBD2 matching 15 bases. This CDR3 region has 15 residues. V trimming: 6 bases; J trimming: 5 bases; junction bases outside the gene matches: 6. CDR1 and CDR2 (germline): DFQATT, SNEGSKA (reference sequence). CDR3 DNA: TGCAGTGCCGGGACTAGCGGGAGGCAAGTAGATACGCAGTATTTT. The encoded protein is CSAGTSGRQVDTQYF.

This chain uses TRBV28 with TRBJ2-5; a possible D gene is TRBD2 (5 bases). Trimming left V 2 bases short and J 4 bases short, with 11 bases between. Germline V lookup: CDR1 MDHEN, CDR2 SYDVKM. The CDR3 is 14 amino acids. CDR3 sequence: CASSLRLASETQYF. The CDR3 region has the DNA TGTGCCAGCAGTTTACGGCTAGCTTCAGAGACCCAGTACTTC.

This clonotype has just one count. V usage is TRBV2 and J usage is TRBJ1-1, with 7 bases matching TRBD1. The ends lost 0 bases at V and 1 base at J; junction bases unmatched: 2. Germline V lookup: CDR1 SNHLY, CDR2 FYNNEI. The CDR3 has 15 amino acids. CDR3 region: CASSEAGGPNTEAFF. For the CDR3, the DNA is TGTGCCAGCAGTGAAGCAGGGGGCCCGAACACTGAAGCTTTCTTT.

The table lists this clonotype with a count of one. This chain uses TRBV20-1 with TRBJ1-5; D is uncertain. This CDR3 has 17 residues. The germline V gene has CDR1 DFQATT and CDR2 SNEGSKA (reference sequence). Between the trimmed V and J ends, which lost 0 bases and 0 bases, there was a span of 15 bases. CDR3 nucleotide sequence: TGCAGTGCTAGAGATTGGGAAAACCTTTATAGCAATCAGCCCCAGCATTTT. It codes for CSARDWENLYSNQPQHF.

The CDR3 sequence is CASSVEGRGRAEAFF. In nucleotides, the CDR3 is TGTGCCAGCAGCGTAGAAGGCAGGGGAAGGGCTGAAGCTTTCTTT. The chain has TRBV9 and TRBJ1-1; a possible D gene is TRBD1 (6 bases). Trimming pared 0 bases from V and 6 bases from J, leaving 15 bases between. CDR1 and CDR2 from the germline V gene are SGDLS and YYNGEE. The CDR3 has 15 amino acids.

The V gene is TRBV6-6, the J gene TRBJ2-3; a possible D gene is TRBD2 (5 bases). The ends were cut back, 2 bases at V and 2 bases at J, with 14 bases in the middle. The CDR3 is 16 residues long. The germline V gene has CDR1 MNHNY and CDR2 SVGAGI (reference sequence). The CDR3 loop reads CASSYGGWSYTDTQYF. Written as DNA, the CDR3 is TGTGCCAGCAGTTACGGCGGGTGGAGCTACACAGATACGCAGTATTTT.

The chain combines TRBV6-6 with TRBJ2-5, with 11 nucleotides matching TRBD1. Germline V gene sequence: CDR1 MNHNY, CDR2 SVGAGI (reference sequence). CDR3 length equals 14 residues. V was clipped by 8 bases and J by 5 bases; unmatched bases: 7. The CDR3 bases are TGTGCCAGCCATGGACAGGGGGCGATTGAGACCCAGTACTTC. Residues: CASHGQGAIETQYF.

The chain is built from TRBV20-1 and TRBJ2-7, with TRBD2 identical over 13 bases. This CDR3 has 17 residues. Germline assignment: CDR1 DFQATT and CDR2 SNEGSKA (reference sequence). J gave up 1 base and V 0 bases, and 6 bases lay outside the gene matches. The CDR3 protein is CSARDPGLAGVSYEQYF. CDR3 sequence (DNA): TGCAGTGCTAGAGACCCCGGACTAGCGGGGGTTTCCTACGAGCAGTACTTC.

The chain has TRBV4-1 and TRBJ2-3; perhaps D is TRBD1 or TRBD2 (6 bases each). CDR1 MGHRA and CDR2 YSYEKL come from the germline V gene. This CDR3 contains 16 residues. V lost 0 bases and J lost 2, with 12 bases in between. CDR3 sequence: CASSQEGGPATDTQYF. DNA of the CDR3: TGCGCCAGCAGCCAAGAAGGGGGGCCCGCCACAGATACGCAGTATTTT.

The CDR3: CATSRDKTILHEQYF. The CDR3 nucleotides read TGTGCCACCAGCAGAGATAAGACGATCCTCCACGAGCAGTACTTC. The chain uses TRBV15 and TRBJ2-7; D is unresolved. V dropped 0 bases and J dropped 5 bases, with 14 bases sitting between them. Per the germline V gene, CDR1 is LNHNV and CDR2 is YYDKDF (reference sequence). The CDR3 covers 15 residues.